A selection of T cell receptor beta chains follows, all from one sample in a study of T cell responses to AZD1222 COVID-19 vaccine. The data were produced by immunoSEQ multiplex PCR, yet TCRdb's version contains in-frame clones alone and is incomplete. Altogether 45,000 to 55,000 clones are present, roughly 80% being singletons, with the ten largest covering roughly 22%. The source was peripheral blood, collected on day 0 of MenACWY control vaccination. The receptors come from an adult in good health. The CDR3 runs from the conserved cysteine through the conserved F or W. The D gene is left open where the match is weak. Rows may omit the clone size; those that give it use once, few, many or a size class.

TRBV19	NA	TRBD1	TRBJ1-5	CASSLEGAGQPQHF	TGTGCCAGTAGCCTAGAGGGGGCCGGTCAGCCCCAGCATTTT
TRBV29-1	NA	NA	TRBJ1-1	CSVGTEGYTEAFF	TGCAGCGTTGGGACGGAAGGTTACACTGAAGCTTTCTTT
TRBV7-9	few	NA	TRBJ1-1	CASSVDRWEAFF	TGTGCCAGCAGCGTCGACAGGTGGGAAGCTTTCTTT
TRBV9	NA	TRBD2	TRBJ2-1	CASSAGEAGGEQFF	TGTGCCAGCAGCGCCGGGGAGGCGGGAGGGGAGCAGTTCTTC
TRBV11-3	NA	NA	TRBJ1-1	CASSILQDRLNTEAFF	TGTGCCAGCAGCATCCTCCAGGACAGACTGAACACTGAAGCTTTCTTT
TRBV12-3/TRBV12-4	NA	NA	TRBJ2-1	CASSLNRLNEQFF	TGTGCCAGCAGTTTAAACAGGTTAAATGAGCAGTTCTTC
TRBV27	NA	NA	TRBJ2-4	CASSPTLLPGPVSVAKNIQYF	TGTGCCAGCAGTCCGACCCTCCTCCCGGGACCGGTATCAGTAGCCAAAAACATTCAGTACTTC
TRBV6-2/TRBV6-3	NA	NA	TRBJ1-6	CASSYYGRGFSPLHF	TGTGCCAGCAGTTACTACGGGAGAGGCTTTTCACCCCTCCACTTT
TRBV12-5	NA	NA	TRBJ2-7	CASGLPSNNGEQYF	TGTGCTAGTGGTTTGCCCTCGAACAACGGCGAGCAGTACTTC
TRBV30	NA	NA	TRBJ1-3	CAWSVSELENTIYF	TGTGCCTGGAGTGTAAGTGAGCTGGAAAACACCATATATTTT
TRBV6-5	few	NA	TRBJ1-4	CASSYSSSDEKLFF	TGTGCCAGCAGTTACTCGTCATCGGATGAAAAACTGTTTTTT
TRBV5-4	NA	NA	TRBJ1-2	CASRPGVMDYGYTF	TGTGCCAGCAGACCAGGGGTGATGGACTATGGCTACACCTTC
TRBV27	NA	TRBD1	TRBJ1-6	CASSLSQGFGPLHF	TGTGCCAGCAGTTTATCACAGGGGTTCGGACCCCTCCACTTT
TRBV27	once	NA	TRBJ1-2	CASSLSWGAEAYGYTF	TGTGCCAGCAGTTTAAGTTGGGGCGCCGAGGCTTATGGCTACACCTTC
TRBV28	few	NA	TRBJ1-2	CASSLQVGYGYTF	TGTGCCAGCAGTCTACAGGTCGGATATGGCTACACCTTC
TRBV6-5	NA	TRBD1	TRBJ1-6	CASSFGTDNSPLHF	TGTGCCAGCAGTTTCGGGACAGATAATTCACCCCTCCACTTT
TRBV27	NA	NA	TRBJ2-3	CASSLNGPSTDTQYF	TGTGCCAGCAGTTTAAACGGGCCCAGCACAGATACGCAGTATTTT
TRBV30	NA	NA	TRBJ1-5	CAWNGQKNQPQHF	TGTGCCTGGAATGGACAGAAAAATCAGCCCCAGCATTTT
TRBV2	NA	NA	TRBJ1-2	CASSVRTDPYGYTF	TGTGCCAGCAGTGTTAGAACGGACCCCTATGGCTACACCTTC
TRBV2	NA	TRBD1	TRBJ2-3	CASSEGQHTDTQYF	TGTGCCAGCAGTGAGGGACAGCACACAGATACGCAGTATTTT
TRBV2	once	NA	TRBJ1-6	CASSEARGYSPLHF	TGTGCCAGCAGTGAAGCGCGAGGATATTCACCCCTCCACTTT
TRBV9	NA	NA	TRBJ1-1	CASSDTGKGTEAFF	TGTGCCAGCAGCGATACAGGGAAGGGGACTGAAGCTTTCTTT
TRBV27	NA	NA	TRBJ2-7	CASRPGRTVYEQYF	TGTGCCAGCAGGCCGGGACGGACGGTCTACGAGCAGTACTTC
TRBV14	NA	NA	TRBJ1-6	CASSQGQGRNSPLHF	TGTGCCAGCAGCCAAGGGCAGGGGCGGAATTCACCCCTCCACTTT
TRBV9	NA	NA	TRBJ2-7	CASSVDHGRGEQYF	TGTGCCAGCAGCGTAGACCACGGAAGGGGTGAGCAGTACTTC
TRBV5-4	once	NA	TRBJ1-1	CASSLGDKRTGAFF	TGTGCCAGCAGCTTGGGGGACAAAAGGACGGGAGCTTTCTTT
TRBV3-1/TRBV3-2	few	NA	TRBJ1-6	CASGRGGNNSPLHF	TGTGCCAGCGGTCGAGGCGGAAATAATTCACCCCTCCACTTT
TRBV6-1	NA	TRBD1	TRBJ1-3	CASSAHISGGAGGNTIYF	TGTGCCAGCAGTGCACACATTTCAGGGGGCGCGGGCGGAAACACCATATATTTT
TRBV28	NA	NA	TRBJ2-7	CASSLTGPVYEQYF	TGTGCCAGCAGTTTGACGGGACCAGTCTACGAGCAGTACTTC
TRBV12-5	NA	NA	TRBJ1-1	CASGLIQGSEAFF	TGTGCTAGTGGTTTGATCCAGGGTAGTGAAGCTTTCTTT
TRBV5-1	NA	NA	TRBJ1-6	CASSTDGGGSPLHF	TGCGCCAGCAGCACGGACGGCGGAGGGTCACCCCTCCACTTT
TRBV30	NA	TRBD1	TRBJ1-2	CAWRGTDRFLGRGGYTF	TGTGCCTGGAGGGGAACGGACAGGTTCCTCGGGCGGGGTGGCTACACCTTC
TRBV3-1/TRBV3-2	NA	NA	TRBJ2-5	CASSQGGGKETQYF	TGTGCCAGCAGCCAAGGAGGAGGTAAAGAGACCCAGTACTTC
TRBV28	NA	TRBD2	TRBJ2-3	CASLKSGSKRDTQYF	TGTGCCAGCCTTAAAAGCGGGAGTAAAAGAGATACGCAGTATTTT
TRBV28	NA	TRBD1	TRBJ1-1	CASSLSGGGTEAFF	TGTGCCAGCAGTTTGTCAGGGGGCGGGACTGAAGCTTTCTTT
TRBV19	few	NA	TRBJ2-7	CASSIRVSVNWQYF	TGTGCCAGTAGTATTAGGGTAAGCGTTAACTGGCAGTACTTC
TRBV5-1	NA	NA	TRBJ2-2	CASSSIGSTGELFF	TGCGCCAGCAGCTCAATAGGGTCCACCGGGGAGCTGTTTTTT
TRBV7-2	NA	NA	TRBJ2-1	CASSLAGNHEQFF	TGTGCCAGCAGCCTAGCAGGCAACCATGAGCAGTTCTTC
TRBV6-2/TRBV6-3	NA	NA	TRBJ1-6	CASSRTDYNSPLHF	TGTGCCAGCAGTCGGACAGACTATAATTCACCCCTCCACTTT
TRBV5-6	NA	NA	TRBJ1-2	CASSLVRAGLYGYTF	TGTGCCAGCAGCCTCGTGCGCGCGGGCCTCTATGGCTACACCTTC
TRBV5-6	NA	NA	TRBJ1-5	CASSLGGVRQPQHF	TGTGCCAGCAGCTTGGGGGGGGTCCGCCAGCCCCAGCATTTT
TRBV13	few	TRBD2	TRBJ2-5	CASSLGHSGAQETQYF	TGTGCCAGCAGCTTAGGCCATAGCGGGGCGCAAGAGACCCAGTACTTC
TRBV7-2	NA	TRBD1	TRBJ2-7	CASSLGVDRALYEQYF	TGTGCCAGCAGCTTAGGGGTGGACAGGGCTCTCTACGAGCAGTACTTC
TRBV30	NA	NA	TRBJ2-5	CAWSVTSTQYF	TGTGCCTGGAGTGTAACCTCCACCCAGTACTTC
TRBV6-5	NA	NA	TRBJ1-5	CATCWTGDSNQPQHF	TGTGCCACCTGTTGGACGGGGGATAGCAATCAGCCCCAGCATTTT
TRBV7-9	NA	NA	TRBJ2-1	CASSFAQGEQFF	TGTGCCAGCAGCTTTGCCCAGGGTGAGCAGTTCTTC
TRBV3-1/TRBV3-2	NA	NA	TRBJ2-5	CASGNRVGKETQYF	TGTGCCAGCGGCAATCGGGTTGGGAAAGAGACCCAGTACTTC
TRBV3-1/TRBV3-2	NA	NA	TRBJ1-2	CASSQGSAGSYGYTF	TGTGCCAGCAGCCAAGGGAGTGCAGGTTCCTATGGCTACACCTTC
TRBV10-1	once	NA	TRBJ1-1	CASSHRGAEAFF	TGCGCCAGCAGTCACCGGGGCGCGGAAGCTTTCTTT
TRBV19	NA	NA	TRBJ2-5	CASTAGGQETQYF	TGTGCCAGTACCGCCGGGGGCCAAGAGACCCAGTACTTC
TRBV27	NA	TRBD1	TRBJ2-7	CASSFTPPGQGNEQYF	TGTGCCAGCAGTTTTACTCCCCCCGGACAGGGGAACGAGCAGTACTTC
TRBV6-5	NA	NA	TRBJ1-6	CASSPSSSYNSPLHF	TGTGCCAGCAGCCCCAGCAGCTCCTATAATTCACCCCTCCACTTT
TRBV3-1/TRBV3-2	NA	NA	TRBJ1-2	CASSQDWGRDYGYTF	TGTGCCAGCAGCCAAGACTGGGGGAGAGACTATGGCTACACCTTC
TRBV21-1	few	NA	TRBJ2-3	CASRPGGDRSDTQYF	TGTGCCAGCAGGCCTGGAGGGGATAGATCAGATACGCAGTATTTT